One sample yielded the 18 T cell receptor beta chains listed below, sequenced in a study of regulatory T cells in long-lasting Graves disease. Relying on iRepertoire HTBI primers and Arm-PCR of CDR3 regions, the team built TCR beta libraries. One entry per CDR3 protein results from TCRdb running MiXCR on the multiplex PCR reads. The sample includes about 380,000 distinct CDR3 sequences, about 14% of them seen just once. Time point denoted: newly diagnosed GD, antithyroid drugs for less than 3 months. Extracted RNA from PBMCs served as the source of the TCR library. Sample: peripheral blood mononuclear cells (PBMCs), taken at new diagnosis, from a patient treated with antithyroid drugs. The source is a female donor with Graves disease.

DNA for the CDR3: TGTGCCTGGACTAAAGAGGCCTGGAGGGGCGGGAGGAGAAGACTTGGCTCCTACGAGCAGTACTTC. As protein: CAWTKEAWRGGRRRLGSYEQYF. The chain has TRBV30 and TRBJ2-7; 8 nucleotides align to TRBD2. This CDR3 region has 22 residues. Germline V gives CDR1 GTSNPN, CDR2 SVGIG (reference sequence). After removal of 4 bases from V and 0 bases from J, the junction contained 29 bases not matched to a gene. The full variable domain, its missing parts supplied by reference TRBV30 and TRBJ2-7, is SQTIHQWPATLVQPVGSPLSLECTVEGTSNPNLYWYRQAAGRGLQLLFYSVGIGQISSEVPQNLSASRPQDRQFILSSKKLLLSDSGFYLCAWTKEAWRGGRRRLGSYEQYFGPGTRLTVT.

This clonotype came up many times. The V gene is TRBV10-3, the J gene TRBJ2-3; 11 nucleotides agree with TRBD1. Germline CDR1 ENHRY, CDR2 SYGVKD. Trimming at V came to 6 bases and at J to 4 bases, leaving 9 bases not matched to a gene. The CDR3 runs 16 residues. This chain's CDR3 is CAIRLSWGQGADTQYF. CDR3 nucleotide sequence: TGTGCCATCAGGCTTTCCTGGGGACAGGGGGCAGATACGCAGTATTTT.

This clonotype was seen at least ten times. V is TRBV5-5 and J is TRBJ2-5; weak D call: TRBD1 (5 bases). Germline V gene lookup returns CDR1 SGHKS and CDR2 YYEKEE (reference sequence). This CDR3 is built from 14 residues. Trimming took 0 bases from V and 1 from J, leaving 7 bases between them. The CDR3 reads CASSLVTVQETQYF. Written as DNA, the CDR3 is TGTGCCAGCAGCTTGGTGACAGTCCAAGAGACCCAGTACTTC.

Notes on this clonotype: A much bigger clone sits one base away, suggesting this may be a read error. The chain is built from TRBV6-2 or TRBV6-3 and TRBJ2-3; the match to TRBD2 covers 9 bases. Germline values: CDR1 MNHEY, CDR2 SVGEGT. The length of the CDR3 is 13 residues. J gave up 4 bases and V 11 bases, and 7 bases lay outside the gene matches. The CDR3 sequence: CAGGRAEPDTQYF. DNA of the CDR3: TGTGCCGGCGGGAGGGCCGAGCCAGATACGCAGTATTTT.

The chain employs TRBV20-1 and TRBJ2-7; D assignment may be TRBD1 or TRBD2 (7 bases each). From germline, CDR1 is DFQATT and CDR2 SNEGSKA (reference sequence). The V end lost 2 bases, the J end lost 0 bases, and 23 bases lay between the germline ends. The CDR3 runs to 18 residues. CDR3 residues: CSARSGTAFNSNSYEQYF. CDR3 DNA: TGCAGTGCTAGAAGCGGGACAGCATTTAATTCAAACTCCTACGAGCAGTACTTC.

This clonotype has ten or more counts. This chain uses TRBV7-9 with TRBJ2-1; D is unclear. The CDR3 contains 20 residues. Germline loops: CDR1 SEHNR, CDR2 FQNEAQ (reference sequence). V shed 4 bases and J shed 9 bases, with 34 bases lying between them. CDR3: CASSSPPTWPQVGSEGEQFF. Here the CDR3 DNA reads TGTGCCAGCAGCTCACCCCCAACCTGGCCCCAGGTAGGGTCGGAAGGTGAGCAGTTCTTC.

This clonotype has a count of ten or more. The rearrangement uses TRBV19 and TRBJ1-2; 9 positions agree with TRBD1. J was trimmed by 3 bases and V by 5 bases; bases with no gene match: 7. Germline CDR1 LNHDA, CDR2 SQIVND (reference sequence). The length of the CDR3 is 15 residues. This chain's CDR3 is CASSPQDRGYYGYTF. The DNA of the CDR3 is TGTGCCAGTAGTCCTCAGGACAGGGGATACTATGGCTACACCTTC.

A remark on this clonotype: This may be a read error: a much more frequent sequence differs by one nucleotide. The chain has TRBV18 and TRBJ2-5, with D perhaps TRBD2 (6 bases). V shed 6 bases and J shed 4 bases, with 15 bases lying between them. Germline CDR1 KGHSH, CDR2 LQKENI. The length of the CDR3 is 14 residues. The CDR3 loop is CASSPPSEGETQYF. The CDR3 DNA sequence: TGTGCCAGCTCCCCGCCATCGGAGGGAGAGACCCAGTACTTC.

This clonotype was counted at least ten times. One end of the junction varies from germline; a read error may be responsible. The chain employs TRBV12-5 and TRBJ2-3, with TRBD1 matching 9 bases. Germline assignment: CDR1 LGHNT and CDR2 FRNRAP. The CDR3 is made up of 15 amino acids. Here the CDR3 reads CASGEGQGSIDTQYF. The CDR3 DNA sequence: TGTGCTAGTGGCGAGGGACAGGGAAGCATAGATACGCAGTATTTT. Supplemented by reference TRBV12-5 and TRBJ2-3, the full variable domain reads DARVTQTPRHKVTEMGQEVTMRCQPILGHNTVFWYRQTMMQGLELLAYFRNRAPLDDSGMPKDRFSAEMPDATLATLKIQPSEPRDSAVYFCASGEGQGSIDTQYFGPGTRLTVL.

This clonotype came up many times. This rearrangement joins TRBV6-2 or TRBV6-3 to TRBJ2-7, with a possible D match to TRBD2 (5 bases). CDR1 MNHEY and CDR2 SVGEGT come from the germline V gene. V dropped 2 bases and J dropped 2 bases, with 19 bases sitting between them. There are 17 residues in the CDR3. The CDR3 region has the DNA TGTGCCAGCAGTTACGGCTTCAGAGGGTTAACTACCTACGAGCAGTACTTC. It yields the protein CASSYGFRGLTTYEQYF.

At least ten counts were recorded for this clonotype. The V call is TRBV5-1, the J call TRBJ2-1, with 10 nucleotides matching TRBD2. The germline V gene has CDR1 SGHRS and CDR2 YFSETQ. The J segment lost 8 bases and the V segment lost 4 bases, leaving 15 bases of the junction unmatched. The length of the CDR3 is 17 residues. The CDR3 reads CASSLRAVAGGFHEQFF. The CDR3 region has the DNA TGCGCCAGCAGCCTGCGGGCCGTAGCGGGGGGATTTCATGAGCAGTTCTTC.

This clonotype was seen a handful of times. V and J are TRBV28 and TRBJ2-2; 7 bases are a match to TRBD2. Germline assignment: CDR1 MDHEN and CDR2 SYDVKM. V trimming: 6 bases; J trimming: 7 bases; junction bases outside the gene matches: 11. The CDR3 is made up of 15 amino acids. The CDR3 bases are TGTGCCAGCAGCACGGGTCAAGCGGGACTCGGGGAGCTGTTTTTT. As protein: CASSTGQAGLGELFF.

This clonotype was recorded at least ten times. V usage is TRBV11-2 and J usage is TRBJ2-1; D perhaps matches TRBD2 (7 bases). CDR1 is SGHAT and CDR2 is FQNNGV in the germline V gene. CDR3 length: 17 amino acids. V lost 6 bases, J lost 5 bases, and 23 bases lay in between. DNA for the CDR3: TGTGCCAGCAGTCGGGGGGCGGGAGAGAGGCGACACAATGAGCAGTTCTTC. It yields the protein CASSRGAGERRHNEQFF. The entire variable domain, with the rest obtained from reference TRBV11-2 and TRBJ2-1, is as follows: EAGVAQSPRYKIIEKRQSVAFWCNPISGHATLYWYQQILGQGPKLLIQFQNNGVVDDSQLPKDRFSAERLKGVDSTLKIQPAKLEDSAVYLCASSRGAGERRHNEQFFGPGTRLTVL.

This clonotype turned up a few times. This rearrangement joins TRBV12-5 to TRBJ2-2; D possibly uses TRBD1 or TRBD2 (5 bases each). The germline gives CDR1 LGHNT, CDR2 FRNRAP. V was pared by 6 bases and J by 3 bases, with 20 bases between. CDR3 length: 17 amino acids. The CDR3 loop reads CASGIRDPLKDTGELFF. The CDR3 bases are TGTGCTAGTGGAATACGGGACCCCCTGAAGGACACCGGGGAGCTGTTTTTT. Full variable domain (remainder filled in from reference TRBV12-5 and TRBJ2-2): DARVTQTPRHKVTEMGQEVTMRCQPILGHNTVFWYRQTMMQGLELLAYFRNRAPLDDSGMPKDRFSAEMPDATLATLKIQPSEPRDSAVYFCASGIRDPLKDTGELFFGEGSRLTVL.

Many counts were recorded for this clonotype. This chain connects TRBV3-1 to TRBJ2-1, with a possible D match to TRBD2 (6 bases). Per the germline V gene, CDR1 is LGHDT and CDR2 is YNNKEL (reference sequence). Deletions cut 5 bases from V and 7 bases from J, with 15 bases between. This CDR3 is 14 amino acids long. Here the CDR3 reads CASSEPPGGNEQFF. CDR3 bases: TGTGCCAGCAGCGAGCCCCCAGGAGGGAATGAGCAGTTCTTC.

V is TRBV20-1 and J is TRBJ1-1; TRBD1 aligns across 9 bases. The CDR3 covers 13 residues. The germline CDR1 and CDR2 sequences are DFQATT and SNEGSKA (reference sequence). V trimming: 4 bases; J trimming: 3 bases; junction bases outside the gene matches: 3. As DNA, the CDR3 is TGCAGTGCTAAGAGGGACAGGGACACTGAAGCTTTCTTT. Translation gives CSAKRDRDTEAFF.

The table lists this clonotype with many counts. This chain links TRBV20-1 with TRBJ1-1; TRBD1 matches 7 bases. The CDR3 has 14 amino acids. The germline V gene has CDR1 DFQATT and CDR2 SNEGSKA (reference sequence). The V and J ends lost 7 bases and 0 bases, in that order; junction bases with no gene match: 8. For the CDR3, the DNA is TGCAGTGTGGGTGCAGGGACAGTGAACACTGAAGCTTTCTTT. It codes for CSVGAGTVNTEAFF.

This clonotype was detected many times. This chain's CDR3 is CSARGDRASVEKLFF. The CDR3 DNA is TGCAGTGCTAGAGGAGACAGGGCGAGTGTTGAAAAACTGTTTTTT. The rearrangement joins TRBV20-1 to TRBJ1-4; 7 nucleotides agree with TRBD1. The CDR3 covers 15 residues. Trimming cost V 1 base and J 7 bases; bases outside gene matches: 9. CDR1 DFQATT and CDR2 SNEGSKA come from the germline V gene (reference sequence).